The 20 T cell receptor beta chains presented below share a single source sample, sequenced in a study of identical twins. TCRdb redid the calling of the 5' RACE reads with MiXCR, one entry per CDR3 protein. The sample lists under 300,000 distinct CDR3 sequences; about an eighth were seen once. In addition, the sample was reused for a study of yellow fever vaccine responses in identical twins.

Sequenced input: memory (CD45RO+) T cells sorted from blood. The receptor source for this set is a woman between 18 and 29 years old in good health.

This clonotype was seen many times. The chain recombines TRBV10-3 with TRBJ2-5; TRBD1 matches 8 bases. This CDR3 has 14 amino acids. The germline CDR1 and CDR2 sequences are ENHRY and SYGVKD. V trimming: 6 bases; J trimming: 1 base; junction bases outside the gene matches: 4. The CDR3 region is CAIRDDRGQETQYF. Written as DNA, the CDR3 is TGTGCCATCAGGGATGACAGGGGCCAAGAGACCCAGTACTTC.

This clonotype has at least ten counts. The CDR3 is CASSYADTQYF. CDR3 coding DNA: TGTGCCAGCAGCTACGCAGATACGCAGTATTTT. The chain has TRBV5-6 and TRBJ2-3; D gene uncertain. Trimming shortened V by 3 bases and J by 4 bases, and 3 bases separated the two germline ends. CDR3 length: 11 residues. CDR1 and CDR2 (germline): SGHDT, YYEEEE.

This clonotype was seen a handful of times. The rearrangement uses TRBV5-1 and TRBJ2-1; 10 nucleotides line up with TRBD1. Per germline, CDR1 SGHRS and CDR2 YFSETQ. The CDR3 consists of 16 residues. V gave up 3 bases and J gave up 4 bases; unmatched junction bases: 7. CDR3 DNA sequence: TGCGCCAGCAGCTGGACAGGGGGAGGCCAATACAATGAGCAGTTCTTC. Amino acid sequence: CASSWTGGGQYNEQFF.

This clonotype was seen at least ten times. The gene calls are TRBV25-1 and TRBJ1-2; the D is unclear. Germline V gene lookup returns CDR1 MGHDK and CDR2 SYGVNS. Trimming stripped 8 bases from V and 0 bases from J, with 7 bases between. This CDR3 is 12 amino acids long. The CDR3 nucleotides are TGTGCCAGCCCCCGCCCTAACTATGGCTACACCTTC. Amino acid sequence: CASPRPNYGYTF.

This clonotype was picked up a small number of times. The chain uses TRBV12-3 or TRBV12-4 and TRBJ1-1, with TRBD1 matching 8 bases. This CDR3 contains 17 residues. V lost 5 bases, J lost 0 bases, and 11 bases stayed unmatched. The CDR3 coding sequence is TGTGCCAGCAGTCCCGGGGACAGGTCCAAAATGAACACTGAAGCTTTCTTT. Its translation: CASSPGDRSKMNTEAFF.

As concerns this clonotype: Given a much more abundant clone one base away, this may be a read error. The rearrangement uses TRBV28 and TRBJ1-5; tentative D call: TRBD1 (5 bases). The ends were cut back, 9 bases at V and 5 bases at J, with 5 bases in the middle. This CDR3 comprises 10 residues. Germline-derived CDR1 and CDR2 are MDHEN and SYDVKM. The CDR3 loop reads CARGDQPQHF. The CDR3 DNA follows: TGTGCCAGAGGGGATCAGCCCCAGCATTTT.

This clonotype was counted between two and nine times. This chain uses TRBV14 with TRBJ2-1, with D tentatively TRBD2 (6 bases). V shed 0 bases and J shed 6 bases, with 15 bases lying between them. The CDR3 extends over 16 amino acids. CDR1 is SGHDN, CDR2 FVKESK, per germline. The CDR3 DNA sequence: TGTGCCAGCAGCCAAGATGGGCTAGCGAACGGCAATGAGCAGTTCTTC. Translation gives CASSQDGLANGNEQFF.

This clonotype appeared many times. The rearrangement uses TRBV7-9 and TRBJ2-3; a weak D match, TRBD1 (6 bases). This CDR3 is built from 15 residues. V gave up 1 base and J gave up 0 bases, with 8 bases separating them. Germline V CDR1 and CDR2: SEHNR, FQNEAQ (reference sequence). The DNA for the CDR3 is TGTGCCAGCAGCTTAGGGACAGAGAGCACAGATACGCAGTATTTT. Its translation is CASSLGTESTDTQYF.

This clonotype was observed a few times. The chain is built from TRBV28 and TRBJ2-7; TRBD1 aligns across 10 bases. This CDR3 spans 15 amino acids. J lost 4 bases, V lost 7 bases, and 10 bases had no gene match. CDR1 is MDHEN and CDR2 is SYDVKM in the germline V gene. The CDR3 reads CASTLNRDRGYEQYF. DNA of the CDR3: TGTGCCAGCACCCTCAACCGGGACAGGGGTTACGAGCAGTACTTC.

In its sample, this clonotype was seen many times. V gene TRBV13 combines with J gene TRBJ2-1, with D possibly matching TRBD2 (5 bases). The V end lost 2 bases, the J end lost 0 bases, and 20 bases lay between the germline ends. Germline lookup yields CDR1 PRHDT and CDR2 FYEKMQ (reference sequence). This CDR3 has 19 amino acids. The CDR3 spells CASSLYQRTNSRSYNEQFF. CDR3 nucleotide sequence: TGTGCCAGCAGCTTATACCAGCGGACGAACAGTCGCTCCTACAATGAGCAGTTCTTC.

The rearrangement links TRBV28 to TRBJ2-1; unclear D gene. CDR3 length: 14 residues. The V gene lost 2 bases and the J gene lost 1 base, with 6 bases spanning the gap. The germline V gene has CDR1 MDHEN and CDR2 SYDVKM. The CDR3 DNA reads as TGTGCCAGCAGTTTACCGACATCCTACAATGAGCAGTTCTTC. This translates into CASSLPTSYNEQFF.

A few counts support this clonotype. The CDR3 bases are TGTGCCAGCAGCTTGTATGGGGGTGCAGATACGCAGTATTTT. As protein: CASSLYGGADTQYF. V is TRBV5-5 and J is TRBJ2-3; the D gene could be TRBD1 or TRBD2 (5 bases each). Germline loops: CDR1 SGHKS, CDR2 YYEKEE (reference sequence). The CDR3 spans 14 residues. V lost 1 base, J lost 4 bases, and 10 bases lay in between.

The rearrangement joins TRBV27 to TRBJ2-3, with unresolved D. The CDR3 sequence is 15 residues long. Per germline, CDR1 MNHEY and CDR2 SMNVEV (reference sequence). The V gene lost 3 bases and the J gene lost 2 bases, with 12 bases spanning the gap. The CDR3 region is CASSFGRTYTDTQYF. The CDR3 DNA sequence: TGTGCCAGCAGTTTTGGCAGGACCTACACAGATACGCAGTATTTT.

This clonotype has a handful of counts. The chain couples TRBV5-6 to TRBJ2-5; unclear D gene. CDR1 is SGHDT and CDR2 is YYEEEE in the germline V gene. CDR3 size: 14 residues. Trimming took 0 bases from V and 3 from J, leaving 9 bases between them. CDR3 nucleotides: TGTGCCAGCAGCTTGGGCAGTTTTGAAGAGACCCAGTACTTC. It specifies CASSLGSFEETQYF.

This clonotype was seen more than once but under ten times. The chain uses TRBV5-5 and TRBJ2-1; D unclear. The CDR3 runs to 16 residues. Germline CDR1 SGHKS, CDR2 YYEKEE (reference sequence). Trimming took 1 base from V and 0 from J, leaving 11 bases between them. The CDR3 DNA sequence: TGTGCCAGCAGCTTGAAACTCCAGAGCTCCTACAATGAGCAGTTCTTC. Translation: CASSLKLQSSYNEQFF.

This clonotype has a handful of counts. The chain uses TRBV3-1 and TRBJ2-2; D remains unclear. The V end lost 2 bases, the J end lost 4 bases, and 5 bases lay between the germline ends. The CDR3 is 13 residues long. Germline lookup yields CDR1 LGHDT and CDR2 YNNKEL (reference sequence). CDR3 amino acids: CASSQYLTGELFF. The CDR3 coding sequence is TGTGCCAGCAGCCAATATCTCACCGGGGAGCTGTTTTTT. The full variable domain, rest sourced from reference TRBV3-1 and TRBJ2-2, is DTAVSQTPKYLVTQMGNDKSIKCEQNLGHDTMYWYKQDSKKFLKIMFSYNNKELIINETVPNRFSPKSPDKAHLNLHINSLELGDSAVYFCASSQYLTGELFFGEGSRLTVL.

The CDR3 here is CASSLTGGTNYGYTF. In DNA form, the CDR3 reads TGTGCCAGCAGCTTAACAGGGGGAACCAACTATGGCTACACCTTC. The chain has TRBV5-5 and TRBJ1-2; the match to TRBD1 covers 8 bases. Germline V CDR1 and CDR2: SGHKS, YYEKEE (reference sequence). The length of the CDR3 is 15 residues. The trim removed 2 bases at V and 2 bases at J, leaving 5 bases unmatched.

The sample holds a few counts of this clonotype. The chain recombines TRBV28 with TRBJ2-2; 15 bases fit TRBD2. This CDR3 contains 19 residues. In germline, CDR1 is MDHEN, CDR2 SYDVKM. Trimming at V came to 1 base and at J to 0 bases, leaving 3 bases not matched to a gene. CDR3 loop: CASSLSGLAGGSNTGELFF. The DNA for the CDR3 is TGTGCCAGCAGTTTATCGGGACTAGCGGGGGGATCGAACACCGGGGAGCTGTTTTTT.

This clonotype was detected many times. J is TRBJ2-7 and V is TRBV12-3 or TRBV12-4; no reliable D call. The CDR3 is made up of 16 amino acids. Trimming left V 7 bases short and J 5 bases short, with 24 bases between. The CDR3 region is CASMSLETFTAHEQYF. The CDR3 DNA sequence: TGTGCCAGCATGTCCCTCGAGACATTCACCGCCCACGAGCAGTACTTC.

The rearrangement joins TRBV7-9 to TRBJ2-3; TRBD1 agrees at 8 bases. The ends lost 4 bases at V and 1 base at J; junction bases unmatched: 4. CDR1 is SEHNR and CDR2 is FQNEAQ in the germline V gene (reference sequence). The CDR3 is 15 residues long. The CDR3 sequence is CASSWTGQGTDTQYF. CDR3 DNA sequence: TGTGCCAGCAGCTGGACGGGACAGGGCACAGATACGCAGTATTTT.